The 8 T cell receptor beta chains given below trace back to one sample, sequenced in a study of T cell responses to AZD1222 COVID-19 vaccine (dated by TCRdb to 2020 to 2023). The library was obtained by the immunoSEQ multiplex PCR assay. This immuneACCESS table, as held by TCRdb, lists in-frame sequences with V and J called but not all clones. Of the missing ones, under half trace to an unresolved V gene in checked studies; the others have no known cause. In this sample the table shows about 150,000 clones, roughly nine tenths of which occur a single time. The top ten clones comprise 1.5% of the sample. The intended sense of this specimen's time point label: about 28 days (+/-7) after the second vaccine dose. The sequenced sample was peripheral blood, obtained 28 days after the second AZD1222 dose. The receptors were gathered from an adult who received the AZD1222 COVID-19 vaccine.

The V and J genes are TRBV13 and TRBJ1-3; 7 bases fit TRBD1. CDR1 PRHDT and CDR2 FYEKMQ come from the germline V gene (reference sequence). The V and J ends lost 5 bases and 2 bases, in that order; junction bases with no gene match: 12. This CDR3 contains 17 residues. The CDR3 protein is CASSSWGRQGAGNTIYF. As DNA, the CDR3 is TGTGCCAGCAGCAGTTGGGGCCGACAGGGCGCTGGAAACACCATATATTTT.

The V call is TRBV10-1, the J call TRBJ2-7; D gene uncertain. V lost 3 bases to trimming and J lost 7 bases, with 16 bases between them. Germline-derived CDR1 and CDR2 are WNHNN and SYGVQD (reference sequence). CDR3 length: 14 residues. In nucleotides, the CDR3 is TGCGCCAGCAGTGATAAAGAGGTTGGTGGTGAGCAGTACTTC. Protein: CASSDKEVGGEQYF.

The CDR3 DNA sequence: TGCGCCAGCAGCCAAGAGAGACAATATAGCAATCAGCCCCAGCATTTT. Protein: CASSQERQYSNQPQHF. This chain connects TRBV4-1 to TRBJ1-5; D remains ambiguous. The CDR3 totals 16 residues. Germline-derived CDR1 and CDR2 are MGHRA and YSYEKL. V shed 0 bases and J shed 0 bases, with 9 bases lying between them.

The chain uses TRBV29-1 and TRBJ1-4, with D tentatively TRBD1 (5 bases). Germline CDR1 and CDR2: SQVTM and ANQGSEA. Deletions cut 4 bases from V and 7 bases from J, with 13 bases between. The CDR3 consists of 13 residues. CDR3 coding DNA: TGCAGCGTTGTAGCGGGGGTGGGTGAAAAACTGTTTTTT. Amino acids: CSVVAGVGEKLFF.

Written as DNA, the CDR3 is TGCGCCAGCAGCCCCACTGAGCCTGGAAACACCATATATTTT. The encoded protein is CASSPTEPGNTIYF. The chain combines TRBV5-1 with TRBJ1-3; D call uncertain. The CDR3 is made up of 14 amino acids. Germline CDR1 SGHRS, CDR2 YFSETQ. V was clipped by 4 bases and J by 2 bases, with 10 bases between them.

The chain combines TRBV29-1 with TRBJ1-2; 8 nucleotides agree with TRBD1. Germline lookup yields CDR1 SQVTM and CDR2 ANQGSEA. The CDR3 totals 12 residues. V dropped 7 bases and J dropped 0; count of bases not matched to a gene: 1. The CDR3 sequence is CSAGQANYGYTF. CDR3 DNA: TGCAGCGCGGGACAGGCTAACTATGGCTACACCTTC.

This rearrangement joins TRBV19 to TRBJ2-1; 11 nucleotides line up with TRBD2. Germline lookup yields CDR1 LNHDA and CDR2 SQIVND (reference sequence). J was trimmed by 7 bases and V by 10 bases; bases with no gene match: 12. This CDR3 region has 15 residues. The CDR3 is CATRIAGLAVNEQFF. CDR3 coding DNA: TGTGCCACCAGAATCGCGGGACTAGCGGTTAATGAGCAGTTCTTC.

The V and J genes are TRBV5-1 and TRBJ1-5; maybe TRBD1 (6 bases). CDR1 and CDR2 (germline): SGHRS, YFSETQ. The V end lost 0 bases, the J end lost 5 bases, and 12 bases lay between the germline ends. The CDR3 is made up of 15 amino acids. The chain's CDR3 is CASSLDYRVDQPQHF. As DNA, the CDR3 is TGCGCCAGCAGCTTGGATTACAGGGTAGATCAGCCCCAGCATTTT. The full variable domain, with the rest looked up from reference TRBV5-1 and TRBJ1-5, is KAGVTQTPRYLIKTRGQQVTLSCSPISGHRSVSWYQQTPGQGLQFLFEYFSETQRNKGNFPGRFSGRQFSNSRSEMNVSTLELGDSALYLCASSLDYRVDQPQHFGDGTRLSIL.